The following is a TCR beta chain sequence with its context. Its antigen is as yet unknown. The entry originates in a study of cytomegalovirus exposure and HLA in healthy donors. General study results and limits: In an earlier analysis, productive rearrangement rates for most beta V segments clustered near 87% or 30%. Compared with the roughly 700-donor mean, an Asian-associated ancestry cluster reportedly had fewer N-insertions, according to a later analysis.

The J segment lost 8 bases and the V segment lost 1 base, leaving 2 bases of the junction unmatched. Looked up from germline, CDR1 is SNHLY and CDR2 is FYNNEI. The CDR3 is made up of 13 amino acids. With 60 Vbeta and 13 Jbeta primers, the PCR was carried out. Authors' analysis steps: Later, about 80 million unique TCR beta chains were counted in an analysis, and some 10 million of them were shared. Method: immunoSEQ multiplex PCR; TCRdb's copy keeps in-frame clones and lacks some. V and J calls and clone size follow that table, whereas D and trimming were derived from the DNA. This sample has under 110,000 clones, with 70% to 80% found just once.

Material: PBMCs. This sequence was found in a female donor in good health and CMV-seronegative. The rearrangement uses TRBV2 and TRBJ1-2; 9 nucleotides align to TRBD1. CDR3 sequence: CASSEGTGVGYTF. In DNA form, the CDR3 reads TGTGCCAGCAGTGAAGGGACAGGGGTCGGCTACACCTTC.